Listed below are T cell receptor beta chains from one sample, sequenced in a study of T-cell reconstitution after alpha-beta-depleted transplantation in children. TCRdb re-analysed the PCR reads in MiXCR, keeping a single row per CDR3 protein. The sample has a few hundred thousand distinct CDR3 sequences, under 15% seen once; the top ten hold over 2%. Source: PBMCs, mostly from graft donor cells, taken 360 days after TCRalphabeta/CD19-depleted stem cell transplant. The receptor set was obtained from a male patient aged 10-17 years who had a stem cell transplant for acute myeloid leukemia, so the T cells may come from the graft donor. The CDR3 runs from the conserved cysteine through the conserved F or W. A D gene is named only where the DNA matches it firmly. Where a row states a size, it is once, few, many or the class of an expanded clone; other rows omit it.

size: few
J: TRBJ2-5
D: .
V: TRBV28
CDR3: CASSPTPHWETQYF
DNA: TGTGCCAGCAGCCCGACTCCCCATTGGGAGACCCAGTACTTC

size: few
J: TRBJ2-7
D: TRBD2
V: TRBV6-2/TRBV6-3
CDR3: CASSYLTGTSGNEQYF
DNA: TGTGCCAGCAGTTACCTTACCGGGACTAGCGGGAACGAGCAGTACTTC

size: many
J: TRBJ2-7
D: TRBD2
V: TRBV7-2
CDR3: CASSLRASGFSYEQYF
DNA: TGTGCCAGCAGCTTAAGGGCTAGCGGGTTCTCCTACGAGCAGTACTTC

size: many
J: TRBJ2-7
D: .
V: TRBV9
CDR3: CASNGYYEQYF
DNA: TGTGCCAGCAACGGGTACTACGAGCAGTACTTC

size: few
J: TRBJ2-7
D: .
V: TRBV29-1
CDR3: CSVKAGLEYF
DNA: TGCAGCGTAAAAGCCGGCCTAGAGTACTTC

size: many
J: TRBJ2-7
D: TRBD2
V: TRBV14
CDR3: CASSQVRLAGKEEQYF
DNA: TGTGCCAGCAGCCAAGTCCGCCTAGCGGGAAAAGAAGAGCAGTACTTC

size: .
J: TRBJ2-3
D: .
V: TRBV18
CDR3: CASSPQAPDTQYF
DNA: TGTGCCAGCTCACCACAGGCCCCAGATACGCAGTATTTT

size: few
J: TRBJ2-2
D: TRBD2
V: TRBV7-9
CDR3: CASSSSTSGNTGELFF
DNA: TGTGCCAGCAGCTCCTCGACTAGCGGCAACACCGGGGAGCTGTTTTTT

size: .
J: TRBJ2-4
D: .
V: TRBV12-3/TRBV12-4
CDR3: CASSPLGWAKNIQYF
DNA: TGTGCCAGCAGTCCTTTAGGATGGGCCAAAAACATTCAGTACTTC

size: .
J: TRBJ2-1
D: TRBD1
V: TRBV6-5
CDR3: CASRAGTGLNEQFF
DNA: TGTGCCAGCAGAGCCGGGACAGGTCTTAATGAGCAGTTCTTC

size: few
J: TRBJ1-2
D: .
V: TRBV19
CDR3: CASSPTYFGGFRYGYTF
DNA: TGTGCCAGTAGCCCGACTTATTTCGGAGGTTTTCGCTATGGCTACACCTTC

size: few
J: TRBJ2-7
D: TRBD2
V: TRBV5-5
CDR3: CASSSRTSGSPYEQYF
DNA: TGTGCCAGCAGCTCCAGGACTAGCGGGAGTCCCTACGAGCAGTACTTC

size: .
J: TRBJ2-1
D: .
V: TRBV7-1
CDR3: CASSQDSVNEQFF
DNA: TGCGCCAGCAGTCAGGACAGTGTCAATGAGCAGTTCTTC

size: many
J: TRBJ2-2
D: .
V: TRBV28
CDR3: CASSPRVGYTGELFF
DNA: TGTGCCAGCAGTCCCCGGGTGGGGTACACCGGGGAGCTGTTTTTT

size: .
J: TRBJ2-7
D: TRBD2
V: TRBV5-1
CDR3: CASSLIGTSGRARTGEQYF
DNA: TGCGCCAGCAGCTTGATCGGGACTAGCGGGAGGGCAAGGACGGGCGAGCAGTACTTC

size: few
J: TRBJ2-7
D: .
V: TRBV5-1
CDR3: CASSSHLARLSYEQYF
DNA: TGCGCCAGCAGCTCGCATCTAGCGCGCCTCTCCTACGAGCAGTACTTC

size: few
J: TRBJ2-1
D: TRBD2
V: TRBV29-1
CDR3: CSARTSGTYNEQFF
DNA: TGCAGCGCCCGGACTAGCGGGACCTACAATGAGCAGTTCTTC

size: few
J: TRBJ2-5
D: TRBD1
V: TRBV5-1
CDR3: CASSWGTEETQYF
DNA: TGCGCCAGCAGCTGGGGGACAGAAGAGACCCAGTACTTC

size: many
J: TRBJ1-2
D: .
V: TRBV6-6
CDR3: CASSGPGYTF
DNA: TGTGCCAGCAGTGGCCCTGGCTACACCTTC

size: .
J: TRBJ2-1
D: TRBD1
V: TRBV6-5
CDR3: CASSYSTGTIRDEQFF
DNA: TGTGCCAGCAGTTACTCGACAGGGACCATTCGGGATGAGCAGTTCTTC

size: few
J: TRBJ2-1
D: .
V: TRBV4-3
CDR3: CASSQEGLWGPDNEQFF
DNA: TGCGCCAGCAGCCAAGAGGGCCTCTGGGGGCCAGACAATGAGCAGTTCTTC

size: many
J: TRBJ1-1
D: TRBD1
V: TRBV12-3/TRBV12-4
CDR3: CASSFGTGLEAFF
DNA: TGTGCCAGCAGTTTCGGGACAGGGTTGGAAGCTTTCTTT

size: few
J: TRBJ2-4
D: TRBD2
V: TRBV7-2
CDR3: CASSLAGRDIQYF
DNA: TGTGCCAGCAGCTTAGCAGGGAGGGACATTCAGTACTTC

size: many
J: TRBJ2-1
D: TRBD2
V: TRBV6-2/TRBV6-3
CDR3: CASSYSGRGNEQFF
DNA: TGTGCCAGCAGTTACAGCGGGAGGGGGAATGAGCAGTTCTTC

size: .
J: TRBJ2-2
D: TRBD1
V: TRBV28
CDR3: CASSLWTGERTGELFF
DNA: TGTGCCAGCAGTCTTTGGACAGGGGAAAGGACCGGGGAGCTGTTTTTT

size: .
J: TRBJ2-3
D: TRBD2
V: TRBV11-2
CDR3: CASSSTSGGTDTQYF
DNA: TGTGCCAGCAGTTCGACTAGCGGGGGCACAGATACGCAGTATTTT

size: few
J: TRBJ2-3
D: TRBD2
V: TRBV15
CDR3: CATSRVGGRGPDTQYF
DNA: TGTGCCACCAGCAGAGTAGGCGGGAGGGGCCCAGATACGCAGTATTTT

size: many
J: TRBJ2-5
D: TRBD1
V: TRBV7-8
CDR3: CASQRGRFQETQYF
DNA: TGTGCCAGTCAAAGGGGGCGTTTTCAAGAGACCCAGTACTTC

size: few
J: TRBJ2-7
D: TRBD1
V: TRBV9
CDR3: CASSVEGAASYEQYF
DNA: TGTGCCAGCAGCGTAGAGGGGGCCGCCTCCTACGAGCAGTACTTC

size: .
J: TRBJ2-6
D: .
V: TRBV12-3/TRBV12-4
CDR3: CASNPQGSGANVLTF
DNA: TGTGCCAGCAATCCACAGGGCTCTGGGGCCAACGTCCTGACTTTC

size: many
J: TRBJ2-3
D: .
V: TRBV30
CDR3: CAWSEGSGTQDTQYF
DNA: TGTGCCTGGAGCGAGGGGTCGGGTACACAAGATACGCAGTATTTT

size: .
J: TRBJ2-2
D: TRBD1
V: TRBV6-4
CDR3: CTSSERTGNTGELFF
DNA: TGTACCAGCAGTGAACGGACAGGGAACACCGGGGAGCTGTTTTTT

size: .
J: TRBJ2-3
D: TRBD1
V: TRBV27
CDR3: CASSPQGAWATDTQYF
DNA: TGTGCCAGCAGTCCTCAGGGGGCCTGGGCCACAGATACGCAGTATTTT

size: many
J: TRBJ2-7
D: .
V: TRBV7-6
CDR3: CASSLAEPPYEQYF
DNA: TGTGCCAGCAGCTTAGCTGAACCTCCCTACGAGCAGTACTTC

size: few
J: TRBJ2-7
D: .
V: TRBV7-2
CDR3: CASSLGGLIWEQYF
DNA: TGTGCCAGCAGCTTAGGAGGTCTGATCTGGGAGCAGTACTTC

size: .
J: TRBJ1-1
D: .
V: TRBV9
CDR3: CASSGGADTMGAFF
DNA: TGTGCCAGCAGCGGGGGGGCAGACACTATGGGAGCTTTCTTT

size: many
J: TRBJ2-7
D: .
V: TRBV6-2/TRBV6-3
CDR3: CASSYSRGTYEQYF
DNA: TGTGCCAGCAGTTACTCGCGGGGAACCTACGAGCAGTACTTC

size: .
J: TRBJ2-7
D: TRBD1
V: TRBV30
CDR3: CAWNRDSYEQYF
DNA: TGTGCCTGGAATAGGGACAGTTACGAGCAGTACTTC